This T cell receptor (beta chain) was sequenced for a study of blood T cell repertoires in COVID-19. The participants were between roughly 18 and 100 years old and came from about two dozen US areas. Clinical history as reported by participants underpinned cohort assignment. Authors' analysis steps: Scientists estimated how many nucleated cells there were by amplifying reference gene primers. The table came from immunoSEQ multiplex PCR; TCRdb's copy has only in-frame clones and leaves some out. V and J calls plus clone size are reproduced from that table; the DNA served to infer D and trimming. Altogether about 200,000 clones are present, 80% to 90% being singletons, with the ten largest covering 3% to 4%. The CDR3 loop spans 12 amino acids. V lost 6 bases, J lost 7 bases, and 10 bases lay in between.

The material sequenced was PBMCs or T cells enriched from blood (not recorded which). The chain employs TRBV12-3 or TRBV12-4 and TRBJ1-3, with D perhaps matching TRBD1 (6 bases). This sequence was found in a woman between 40 and 55 years old with acute COVID-19. CDR3 amino acids: CASRDRPNTIYF. The DNA for the CDR3 is TGTGCCAGCAGAGACAGGCCCAACACCATATATTTT.